This passage covers 15 T cell receptor beta chains from one sample sequenced in a study of T-cell reconstitution after alpha-beta-depleted transplantation in children. This sample's TCRbeta library carried unique molecular identifier barcodes. In TCRdb, the PCR reads were re-called with MiXCR into one record per CDR3 protein. The sample contains 90,000 to 95,000 distinct CDR3 sequences, 12% of which appear only once. The sequenced sample was PBMCs from the stem cell graft donor, obtained from the stem cell graft. The receptors were gathered from a human donor who donated a stem cell graft to a child with inherited bone marrow failure.

This clonotype was observed many times. The chain has TRBV5-1 and TRBJ2-2; TRBD1 matches at 9 bases. From germline, CDR1 is SGHRS and CDR2 YFSETQ. This CDR3 is built from 14 residues. With V trimmed by 8 bases and J by 6 bases, 8 bases remained unmatched. The CDR3 coding sequence is TGCGCCAGTTCTACAGGGGGCGCTTCCGGGGAGCTGTTTTTT. Its translation: CASSTGGASGELFF. Supplemented by reference TRBV5-1 and TRBJ2-2, the full variable domain reads KAGVTQTPRYLIKTRGQQVTLSCSPISGHRSVSWYQQTPGQGLQFLFEYFSETQRNKGNFPGRFSGRQFSNSRSEMNVSTLELGDSALYLCASSTGGASGELFFGEGSRLTVL.

Remarks on this clonotype: At one end, the junction sequence differs from germline, possibly due to a read error. The chain carries TRBV18 and TRBJ2-5; tentative D call: TRBD1 (5 bases). CDR1 KGHSH and CDR2 LQKENI come from the germline V gene. This CDR3 region has 15 residues. The CDR3 region has the DNA TGTTCCAGCTCACCTCGGTGGCAGGGCGAAGAGACCCAGTACTTC. Amino acid sequence: CSSSPRWQGEETQYF.

This clonotype has ten or more counts. The chain couples TRBV15 to TRBJ2-7; D call uncertain. The length of the CDR3 is 14 residues. V was shortened by 5 bases and J by 3 bases, with 14 bases between the two germline ends. Germline assignment: CDR1 LNHNV and CDR2 YYDKDF (reference sequence). CDR3 sequence (DNA): TGTGCCACCAGCCCCCGGGCCCCATACTACGAGCAGTACTTC. Translation: CATSPRAPYYEQYF.

Ten or more counts support this clonotype. V usage is TRBV7-9 and J usage is TRBJ2-7, with TRBD2 matching over 9 bases. CDR3 length equals 14 residues. V dropped 5 bases and J dropped 4; count of bases not matched to a gene: 6. Looked up from germline, CDR1 is SEHNR and CDR2 is FQNEAQ (reference sequence). The CDR3, as DNA: TGTGCCAGCAGCCGGACTAGCGCTTCATACGAGCAGTACTTC. Amino acid sequence: CASSRTSASYEQYF.

This clonotype was observed many times. The V call is TRBV20-1, the J call TRBJ2-7; 9 bases agree with TRBD2. This CDR3 has 17 amino acids. Looked up from germline, CDR1 is DFQATT and CDR2 is SNEGSKA (reference sequence). Losses at the gene ends were 0 bases for V and 7 bases for J; bases not matched to a gene: 16. The CDR3 bases are TGCAGTGCTAGAGATTTTACGGCTAGCGGGACCCTTGGGGAGCAGTACTTC. Translated, it gives CSARDFTASGTLGEQYF.

This clonotype was counted ten times or more. The CDR3 sequence is CASSPQGQGALNEQYF. DNA of the CDR3: TGTGCCAGCAGCCCACAGGGACAGGGGGCTTTAAACGAGCAGTACTTC. This chain uses TRBV4-2 with TRBJ2-7; 12 bases fit TRBD1. Germline V gene lookup returns CDR1 LGHNA and CDR2 YNFKEQ. After removal of 4 bases from V and 5 bases from J, the junction contained 9 bases not matched to a gene. This CDR3 has 16 amino acids.

This clonotype was counted ten times or more. One end of the junction is discordant with germline, which a read error may explain. The chain recombines TRBV7-9 with TRBJ2-7, with a possible D match to TRBD1 (6 bases). This CDR3 region has 16 residues. CDR1 and CDR2 from the germline V gene are SEHNR and FQNEAQ (reference sequence). CDR3 DNA sequence: TGTGCCAGCAGCTCCAAAACCGGACAGACGACAGCCTACGAGCAGTTC. Amino acids: CASSSKTGQTTAYEQF.

This clonotype was seen repeatedly, ten times or more. V and J are TRBV5-6 and TRBJ2-1; tentatively, D is TRBD1 (6 bases). The V gene lost 4 bases and the J gene lost 5 bases, with 10 bases spanning the gap. CDR1 and CDR2 from the germline V gene are SGHDT and YYEEEE. The length of the CDR3 is 13 residues. CDR3 protein: CASSHRDNNEQFF. DNA of the CDR3: TGTGCCAGCAGCCACCGGGACAACAATGAGCAGTTCTTC.

This clonotype was counted only a few times. This CDR3 is missing its conserved last phenylalanine or tryptophan, likely due to a read error. The DNA is left out, because the CDR3 cannot be placed on it with certainty; the CDR3 is given as TCRdb lists it. The chain links TRBV6-6 to TRBJ1-4; the table gives TRBD1 as D, unverified against the DNA. The CDR3 length equals 10 residues, ends included. The V gene's germline CDR1 is MNHNY and CDR2 SVGAGI (reference sequence). The CDR3 region is CASSSRGPRD.

Many counts were recorded for this clonotype. V gene TRBV10-3 combines with J gene TRBJ1-2; possibly TRBD1 for D (5 bases). CDR1 is ENHRY, CDR2 SYGVKD, per germline. V lost 0 bases and J lost 6, with 14 bases in between. This CDR3 is built from 15 residues. DNA of the CDR3: TGTGCCATCAGTGAGTCGAGGTCAGGGTTGGATGGCTACACCTTC. It specifies CAISESRSGLDGYTF.

This clonotype was observed at least ten times. The chain is built from TRBV7-8 and TRBJ2-2; 8 nucleotides agree with TRBD1. The germline V gene has CDR1 SGHVS and CDR2 FQNEAQ. CDR3 length equals 16 residues. V lost 4 bases and J lost 3; bases outside the gene matches: 7. This CDR3 reads CASSSLQGAYTGELFF. The DNA of the CDR3 is TGTGCCAGCAGCTCCCTGCAGGGGGCTTACACCGGGGAGCTGTTTTTT. The complete variable domain, with remaining parts taken from reference TRBV7-8 and TRBJ2-2, reads GAGVSQSPRYKVAKRGQDVALRCDPISGHVSLFWYQQALGQGPEFLTYFQNEAQLDKSGLPSDRFFAERPEGSVSTLKIQRTQQEDSAVYLCASSSLQGAYTGELFFGEGSRLTVL.

Notes on this clonotype: One end of the junction fails to match germline, which may point to a read error. The J gene is TRBJ2-1, the V gene TRBV5-4; D may be TRBD1 or TRBD2 (5 bases each). The CDR3 has 11 residues. From germline, CDR1 is SGHNT and CDR2 YYREEE (reference sequence). CDR3 protein: CASSLRGERFF. The CDR3 nucleotides are TGTGCCAGCAGCCTCCGGGGCGAGCGGTTCTTC.

Many counts were recorded for this clonotype. The CDR3 sequence: CASSFSGNYGYTF. The CDR3 coding sequence is TGTGCCAGCAGTTTTTCGGGGAACTATGGCTACACCTTC. This chain links TRBV12-3 or TRBV12-4 with TRBJ1-2; D is ambiguous. This CDR3 spans 13 amino acids. Trimming removed 3 bases from V and 2 bases from J, with 7 bases in between.

This clonotype came up many times. CDR3 sequence: CASSLEDRPYEQYF. The CDR3 nucleotides are TGCGCCAGCAGCTTGGAGGACAGACCCTACGAGCAGTACTTC. This chain connects TRBV5-1 to TRBJ2-7, with D tentatively TRBD1 (6 bases). The CDR3 covers 14 residues. The V gene lost 0 bases and the J gene lost 2 bases, with 9 bases spanning the gap. CDR1 is SGHRS and CDR2 is YFSETQ in the germline V gene.

In its sample, this clonotype was seen many times. V and J are TRBV5-1 and TRBJ1-1; TRBD1 aligns across 11 bases. Germline assignment: CDR1 SGHRS and CDR2 YFSETQ. Trimming cost V 4 bases and J 11 bases; bases outside gene matches: 7. The CDR3 spans 13 residues. In DNA, the CDR3 is TGCGCCAGCAGCGGACAGGGGGCGGCTGGTGCTTTCTTT. It specifies CASSGQGAAGAFF. Supplemented by reference TRBV5-1 and TRBJ1-1, the full variable domain reads KAGVTQTPRYLIKTRGQQVTLSCSPISGHRSVSWYQQTPGQGLQFLFEYFSETQRNKGNFPGRFSGRQFSNSRSEMNVSTLELGDSALYLCASSGQGAAGAFFGQGTRLTVV.